These 25 T cell receptor beta chains were sequenced from one sample in a study of OX40 agonist ivuxolimab in advanced cancers. Repertoires were generated with immunoSEQ multiplex PCR, while TCRdb's copy carries only in-frame clones and drops some. The table includes 50,000 or so clones, 80% to 95% detected once. The sample in question was CD4+ or CD8+ T cells sorted from blood, obtained in a trial of the OX40 agonist ivuxolimab. The receptors stem from an adult with an advanced solid tumor such as melanoma, head and neck, liver or kidney cancer.

The chain joins TRBV6-6 to TRBJ2-5, with D tentatively TRBD2 (6 bases). The CDR3 runs 14 residues. Germline CDR1 reads MNHNY; CDR2 reads SVGAGI (reference sequence). Between the trimmed V and J ends, which lost 7 bases and 5 bases, there was a span of 17 bases. The CDR3 DNA is TGTGCCAGCACCTGGGCGGGATCGACGGAGACCCAGTACTTC. Protein product: CASTWAGSTETQYF.

The chain carries TRBV28 and TRBJ2-3; possible D gene TRBD2, 6 bases. CDR1 and CDR2 (germline): MDHEN, SYDVKM. The CDR3 length is 16 residues. V dropped 2 bases and J dropped 3 bases, with 15 bases sitting between them. This chain's CDR3 is CASSLGGLVRTDTQYF. The DNA of the CDR3 is TGTGCCAGCAGTTTAGGGGGGTTAGTTAGGACAGATACGCAGTATTTT.

The chain combines TRBV14 with TRBJ1-2; tentatively, D is TRBD1 (6 bases). The V end lost 3 bases, the J end lost 7 bases, and 15 bases lay between the germline ends. This CDR3 spans 14 amino acids. Germline V gives CDR1 SGHDN, CDR2 FVKESK. CDR3 DNA sequence: TGTGCCAGCAGCCAGGAATTAACAGGGATTGGCTACACCTTC. Residues: CASSQELTGIGYTF. Together with reference TRBV14 and TRBJ1-2, the CDR3 gives the full variable domain: EAGVTQFPSHSVIEKGQTVTLRCDPISGHDNLYWYRRVMGKEIKFLLHFVKESKQDESGMPNNRFLAERTGGTYSTLKVQPAELEDSGVYFCASSQELTGIGYTFGSGTRLTVV.

CDR3 region: CASSRSASGTEAFF. CDR3 DNA: TGCGCCAGCAGCAGGAGCGCATCGGGGACTGAAGCTTTCTTT. The chain combines TRBV5-1 with TRBJ1-1, with unresolved D. Trimming pared 4 bases from V and 5 bases from J, leaving 15 bases between. Germline-derived CDR1 and CDR2 are SGHRS and YFSETQ. This CDR3 is 14 amino acids long.

The chain employs TRBV27 and TRBJ2-3; D possibly corresponds to TRBD2 (5 bases). The CDR3 totals 14 residues. Germline loops: CDR1 MNHEY, CDR2 SMNVEV (reference sequence). Trimming cost V 5 bases and J 5 bases, with 14 bases left between them. The DNA of the CDR3 is TGTGCCAGCAGTCGAGACGGGGTCCAAGATACGCAGTATTTT. Protein sequence: CASSRDGVQDTQYF.

This clone was counted a single time. This chain joins TRBV6-5 and TRBJ2-2, with D possibly being TRBD2 (5 bases). V was shortened by 7 bases and J by 6 bases, with 15 bases between the two germline ends. CDR3 size: 14 residues. Germline-derived CDR1 and CDR2 are MNHEY and SVGAGI. The chain's CDR3 is CASTVLETAGELFF. CDR3 DNA: TGTGCCAGCACCGTACTAGAGACGGCCGGGGAGCTGTTTTTT.

The rearrangement uses TRBV7-3 and TRBJ2-7; D not certain. CDR1 and CDR2 (germline): SGHTA, FQGTGA. The CDR3 covers 12 residues. V was shortened by 3 bases and J by 6 bases, with 9 bases between the two germline ends. The CDR3 nucleotides read TGTGCCAGCAGCTTTTGGCGATTCGAGCAGTACTTC. It encodes CASSFWRFEQYF.

This clone came up once. The gene calls are TRBV12-5 and TRBJ2-1, with D maybe TRBD1 (5 bases). The CDR3 has 12 amino acids. Germline CDR1 LGHNT, CDR2 FRNRAP. The V gene lost 3 bases and the J gene lost 10 bases, with 10 bases spanning the gap. The DNA of the CDR3 is TGTGCTAGTGGTTTAGGACACGGGGAGCAGTTCTTC. It codes for CASGLGHGEQFF.

A single count supports this clone. The chain carries TRBV7-2 and TRBJ1-2; 7 bases match TRBD1. The V gene's germline CDR1 is SGHTA and CDR2 FQGNSA. Trimming took 1 base from V and 8 from J; bases not matched to a gene: 10. CDR3 length equals 15 residues. The CDR3, as DNA: TGTGCCAGCAGCTTAGGTGTTGACAGGGTGAGGGGCTACACCTTC. Translating it yields CASSLGVDRVRGYTF.

The chain uses TRBV9 and TRBJ1-1; D gene unclear. The CDR3 covers 14 residues. V dropped 0 bases and J dropped 8 bases, with 14 bases sitting between them. Germline V gene lookup returns CDR1 SGDLS and CDR2 YYNGEE. The CDR3 here is CASSVATAQIEAFF. CDR3 nucleotides: TGTGCCAGCAGCGTAGCAACAGCCCAAATAGAAGCTTTCTTT.

The CDR3: CASSLDLSREQYF. In nucleotides, the CDR3 is TGCGCCAGCAGCTTGGACCTTTCTCGGGAGCAGTACTTC. The chain employs TRBV5-1 and TRBJ2-7; no clear D gene. The CDR3 length is 13 residues. Trimming pared 0 bases from V and 7 bases from J, leaving 11 bases between. Germline V lookup: CDR1 SGHRS, CDR2 YFSETQ.

The genes are TRBV9 and TRBJ2-1, with no clear D. The CDR3 runs 12 residues. CDR1 SGDLS and CDR2 YYNGEE come from the germline V gene. Trimming removed 4 bases from V and 6 bases from J, with 8 bases in between. CDR3 bases: TGTGCCAGCAGCCCGAGGCCCAATGAGCAGTTCTTC. Translated, it gives CASSPRPNEQFF.

V usage is TRBV27 and J usage is TRBJ2-1; 16 bases align to TRBD2. The CDR3 spans 16 residues. V lost 6 bases, J lost 7 bases, and 6 bases stayed unmatched. Germline values: CDR1 MNHEY, CDR2 SMNVEV (reference sequence). DNA of the CDR3: TGTGCCAGCAGCGCCGGGACTAGCGGGAGGGCTAATGAGCAGTTCTTC. It specifies CASSAGTSGRANEQFF.

This clone was counted a single time. This rearrangement joins TRBV7-9 to TRBJ2-7; TRBD1 matches at 9 bases. The V gene's germline CDR1 is SEHNR and CDR2 FQNEAQ (reference sequence). Trimming at V came to 5 bases and at J to 3 bases, leaving 5 bases not matched to a gene. The CDR3 covers 14 residues. The CDR3 region has the DNA TGTGCCAGCAGCAAAAGACAGGGGGACTACGAGCAGTACTTC. Its protein product is CASSKRQGDYEQYF.

J is TRBJ2-3 and V is TRBV6-5, with 7 bases fitting TRBD2. CDR3 length: 15 amino acids. Germline V gives CDR1 MNHEY, CDR2 SVGAGI. Germline trimming cut 5 bases from V and 3 bases from J; bases unmatched to any gene: 8. The CDR3 sequence is CASSRPGLSTDTQYF. The CDR3 nucleotides are TGTGCCAGCAGTCGACCGGGACTAAGTACAGATACGCAGTATTTT.

The chain carries TRBV7-2 and TRBJ2-2; the D is unclear. Germline V gives CDR1 SGHTA, CDR2 FQGNSA. The CDR3 totals 13 residues. V dropped 1 base and J dropped 7 bases, with 7 bases sitting between them. The CDR3 nucleotides read TGTGCCAGCAGCTTAGATGCTGGCGGGGAGCTGTTTTTT. This sequence encodes CASSLDAGGELFF. The full variable domain, rest sourced from reference TRBV7-2 and TRBJ2-2, is GAGVSQSPSNKVTEKGKDVELRCDPISGHTALYWYRQSLGQGLEFLIYFQGNSAPDKSGLPSDRFSAERTGGSVSTLTIQRTQQEDSAVYLCASSLDAGGELFFGEGSRLTVL.

The chain recombines TRBV9 with TRBJ1-1; 10 bases map to TRBD1. The ends lost 3 bases at V and 0 bases at J; junction bases unmatched: 11. The germline CDR1 and CDR2 sequences are SGDLS and YYNGEE. This CDR3 is 18 amino acids long. CDR3 nucleotide sequence: TGTGCCAGCAGCGGACGGGACAGGGGAGATTTGATGAACACTGAAGCTTTCTTT. Protein product: CASSGRDRGDLMNTEAFF.

V and J are TRBV7-8 and TRBJ2-7, with unresolved D. This CDR3 is 14 amino acids long. Trimming removed 0 bases from V and 3 bases from J, with 9 bases in between. Germline values: CDR1 SGHVS, CDR2 FQNEAQ. The CDR3 spells CASSLASTNYEQYF. The CDR3, as DNA: TGTGCCAGCAGCTTAGCGTCCACGAACTACGAGCAGTACTTC.

This chain joins TRBV28 and TRBJ2-7; the D gene could be TRBD1 or TRBD2 (5 bases each). V lost 10 bases and J 3 bases, leaving 16 bases between the germline ends. This CDR3 has 13 amino acids. Germline V gene data show CDR1 as MDHEN and CDR2 as SYDVKM. The CDR3 DNA follows: TGTGCCACCTTACCCGGGGCAGGCTACGAGCAGTACTTC. It yields the protein CATLPGAGYEQYF.

V is TRBV13 and J is TRBJ2-6; 11 bases map to TRBD2. The CDR3 is 20 residues long. Looked up from germline, CDR1 is PRHDT and CDR2 is FYEKMQ (reference sequence). Trimming cost V 0 bases and J 0 bases; bases outside gene matches: 7. CDR3 DNA sequence: TGTGCCAGCAGCTTAGGACTAGCGGGAGCCGCCATCTCTGGGGCCAACGTCCTGACTTTC. Protein sequence: CASSLGLAGAAISGANVLTF. Full variable domain (outside the CDR3, taken from reference TRBV13 and TRBJ2-6): AAGVIQSPRHLIKEKRETATLKCYPIPRHDTVYWYQQGPGQDPQFLISFYEKMQSDKGSIPDRFSAQQFSDYHSELNMSSLELGDSALYFCASSLGLAGAAISGANVLTFGAGSRLTVL.

The V and J genes are TRBV4-2 and TRBJ2-6; 7 bases match TRBD2. V dropped 4 bases and J dropped 0; count of bases not matched to a gene: 9. Germline CDR1 is LGHNA and CDR2 is YNFKEQ. The length of the CDR3 is 18 residues. The CDR3: CASSPLGGPISGANVLTF. The CDR3 DNA sequence: TGTGCCAGCAGCCCCTTGGGAGGGCCGATCTCTGGGGCCAACGTCCTGACTTTC.

V is TRBV7-6 and J is TRBJ2-7; TRBD2 matches at 13 bases. The CDR3 spans 17 residues. The V gene's germline CDR1 is SGHVS and CDR2 FNYEAQ. Trimming took 1 base from V and 2 from J; bases not matched to a gene: 5. For the CDR3, the DNA is TGTGCCAGCAGCTTAGGAGCAACTAGCGGGAGGGCCTACGAGCAGTACTTC. It codes for CASSLGATSGRAYEQYF.

The chain recombines TRBV6-5 with TRBJ2-7; possibly TRBD1 or TRBD2 for D (5 bases each). CDR3 length: 14 amino acids. CDR1 and CDR2 from the germline V gene are MNHEY and SVGAGI. Trimming pared 0 bases from V and 3 bases from J, leaving 9 bases between. The CDR3 protein is CASSYSGAIYEQYF. CDR3 coding DNA: TGTGCCAGCAGTTACTCCGGGGCGATCTACGAGCAGTACTTC.

The chain carries TRBV19 and TRBJ1-3; D is unresolved. Germline CDR1 and CDR2: LNHDA and SQIVND (reference sequence). The CDR3 runs to 14 residues. Trimming pared 4 bases from V and 0 bases from J, leaving 7 bases between. CDR3 sequence reads: CASSSPDSGNTIYF. The CDR3 DNA is TGTGCCAGTAGTAGCCCGGACTCTGGAAACACCATATATTTT. The whole variable domain, remainder taken from reference TRBV19 and TRBJ1-3, is DGGITQSPKYLFRKEGQNVTLSCEQNLNHDAMYWYRQDPGQGLRLIYYSQIVNDFQKGDIAEGYSVSREKKESFPLTVTSAQKNPTAFYLCASSSPDSGNTIYFGEGSWLTVV.

J is TRBJ1-5 and V is TRBV7-9; no firm D call. V was clipped by 3 bases and J by 0 bases, with 12 bases between them. Germline CDR1 SEHNR, CDR2 FQNEAQ (reference sequence). CDR3 size: 16 residues. CDR3 coding DNA: TGTGCCAGCAGCTTTGGCGGGATTTATAGCAATCAGCCCCAGCATTTT. Translation: CASSFGGIYSNQPQHF.